The subject of this entry is one T cell receptor beta chain. CDR3 size: 15 residues. The ends lost 4 bases at V and 1 base at J; junction bases unmatched: 2. Germline values: CDR1 MNHEY, CDR2 SMNVEV (reference sequence). The data were taken from a study of shared T cell receptors in the human thymus. The protocol was immunoSEQ multiplex PCR, while the TCRdb copy is restricted to in-frame clones and leaves out a portion. The sample records roughly 560,000 clones, about 84% being singletons. These data are also associated with another study on human thymus T cells. That paper states: Surgeons resected thymus tissue during corrective heart surgery. Thymic as well as blood repertoires seemed to favor certain V and J genes unevenly. Related work showed strongly overlapping thymic repertoires across unrelated individuals.

The V call is TRBV27, the J call TRBJ2-1; 9 bases line up with TRBD1. The sequence came from a boy under two years old with a congenital heart defect. Sequencing input: thymocytes. CDR3 DNA sequence: TGTGCCAGCAGTTCCGACAGGGGGTCCTACAATGAGCAGTTCTTC. Encoded protein: CASSSDRGSYNEQFF.